This T cell receptor beta chain was profiled in a study of blood T cell repertoires in COVID-19. CDR1 and CDR2 from the germline V gene are MRHNA and SNTAGT. The CDR3 sequence is 13 residues long. Trimming took 0 bases from V and 5 from J, leaving 7 bases between them. Profiled with immunoSEQ multiplex PCR; TCRdb holds only in-frame clones, not every one. The sample includes about 46,000 clones, around 90% of them seen just once. The sequence came from a man aged 50-59 years with acute or convalescent COVID-19. The chain couples TRBV6-4 to TRBJ2-5; perhaps TRBD1 as D (6 bases). Specimen: peripheral blood. CDR3 DNA sequence: TGTGCCAGCAGTGACTCCCAGGGGGAGACCCAGTACTTC. The encoded protein is CASSDSQGETQYF.